One T cell receptor beta chain is described in this entry. This specimen belongs to a study of blood T cell repertoires in COVID-19. On the study more broadly: Sites in the United States, Italy and Spain provided acute and convalescent COVID-19 samples.

Germline trimming cut 0 bases from V and 8 bases from J; bases unmatched to any gene: 6. Germline values: CDR1 SGHNT, CDR2 YYREEE (reference sequence). CDR3 length equals 14 residues. TCRdb's copy holds only in-frame clones and misses some; the assay was immunoSEQ multiplex PCR. The data hold about 180,000 clones, with 80% observed a single time. The clonotype originates from a man in his 60s who had been exposed to COVID-19. Sequenced input: PBMCs or T cells enriched from blood (not recorded which). The chain joins TRBV5-4 to TRBJ2-3; 7 positions agree with TRBD1. CDR3 bases: TGTGCCAGCAGCTTGGGACAGGGATCTCCTACGCAGTATTTT. Its protein is CASSLGQGSPTQYF.